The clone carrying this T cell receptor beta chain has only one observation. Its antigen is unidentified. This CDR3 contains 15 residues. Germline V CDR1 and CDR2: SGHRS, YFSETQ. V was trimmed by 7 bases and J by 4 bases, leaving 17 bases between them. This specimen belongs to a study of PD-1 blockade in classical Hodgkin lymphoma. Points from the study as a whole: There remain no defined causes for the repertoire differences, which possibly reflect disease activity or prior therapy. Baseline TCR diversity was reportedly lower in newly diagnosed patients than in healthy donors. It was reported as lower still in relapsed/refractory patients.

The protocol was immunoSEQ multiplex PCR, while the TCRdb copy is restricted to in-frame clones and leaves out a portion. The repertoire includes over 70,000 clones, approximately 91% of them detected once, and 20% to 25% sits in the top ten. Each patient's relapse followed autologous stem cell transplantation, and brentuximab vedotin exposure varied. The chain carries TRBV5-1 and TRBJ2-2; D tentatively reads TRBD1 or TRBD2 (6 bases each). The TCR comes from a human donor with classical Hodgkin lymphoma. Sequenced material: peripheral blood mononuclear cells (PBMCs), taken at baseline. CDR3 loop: CASGSGAQGTGELFF. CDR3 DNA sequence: TGCGCCAGCGGGTCGGGGGCGCAGGGCACCGGGGAGCTGTTTTTT.